The rows below give T cell receptor beta chains drawn from one sample of a study of T cell responses to AZD1222 COVID-19 vaccine. The data were produced by immunoSEQ multiplex PCR, yet TCRdb's version contains in-frame clones alone and is incomplete. Of 100,000 to 150,000 clones listed, over 90% are singletons. The sequences come from peripheral blood, collected on day 0 of AZD1222 vaccination. These receptor sequences come from an adult in good health. The CDR3 runs from the conserved cysteine through the conserved F or W. A D gene is named only where the DNA matches it firmly. Clone size is stated in some rows and not others, as once, few, many or a class when expanded.

V	size	D	J	DNA	CDR3
TRBV5-1	.	.	TRBJ2-7	TGCGCCAGCAGCCGGGACTCTAGCTCCTACGAGCAGTACTTC	CASSRDSSSYEQYF
TRBV30	.	.	TRBJ1-6	TGTGCCTGGAGGCCGGGACAATCGGGGTCACCCCTCCACTTT	CAWRPGQSGSPLHF
TRBV30	once	.	TRBJ2-5	TGTGCCTGGAGTATCTGGACCGAGGGCCAAGAGACCCAGTACTTC	CAWSIWTEGQETQYF
TRBV9	.	.	TRBJ2-1	TGTGCCAGCAGCGTAGTGGGCAGCAATGAGCAGTTCTTC	CASSVVGSNEQFF
TRBV6-5	.	TRBD2	TRBJ2-1	TGTGCCAGCAACCAAGTAGCGGGATCCGATGAGCAGTTCTTC	CASNQVAGSDEQFF
TRBV3-1/TRBV3-2	.	.	TRBJ2-5	TGTGCCAGCAGCCAAATGGCTAGACCCAGCGGACTCGAAGAGACCCAGTACTTC	CASSQMARPSGLEETQYF
TRBV3-1/TRBV3-2	.	TRBD1	TRBJ2-7	TGTGCCAGCAGCCCGACAGGGAAGGGGAACGAGCAGTACTTC	CASSPTGKGNEQYF
TRBV11-2	.	TRBD2	TRBJ2-7	TGTGCCAGCAGCTTACGGCTAGCGGGAGCCTTATTTTCCGAGCAGTACTTC	CASSLRLAGALFSEQYF
TRBV30	.	.	TRBJ2-2	TGTGCCTGGAGCGAACTAGTTGCGACCGGGGAGCTGTTTTTT	CAWSELVATGELFF
TRBV12-3/TRBV12-4	.	TRBD1	TRBJ2-5	TGTGCCAGCAGGCGCACAGGGGGAGAGACCCAGTACTTC	CASRRTGGETQYF
TRBV9	once	TRBD2	TRBJ2-2	TGTGCCAGCAGCGTAGCGGCGGGGGCGAACACCGGGGAGCTGTTTTTT	CASSVAAGANTGELFF
TRBV5-8	few	.	TRBJ2-7	TGTGCCAGCACCTTAAGATCCTGGGACACTCGTTTCTACGAGCAGTACTTC	CASTLRSWDTRFYEQYF
TRBV15	once	.	TRBJ1-6	TGTGCCACCAGCAGAGATGACGGGGGGTCACCCCTCCACTTT	CATSRDDGGSPLHF
TRBV3-1/TRBV3-2	.	.	TRBJ2-7	TGTGCCAGCAGCCAAGATCTAAGGGGATACGAGCAGTACTTC	CASSQDLRGYEQYF
TRBV12-3/TRBV12-4	.	.	TRBJ2-7	TGTGCCAGCAGTTTGACGGGGCCTTACGAGCAGTACTTC	CASSLTGPYEQYF
TRBV19	.	.	TRBJ2-5	TGTGCCAGTAGTATCATCCAGAAGGAGACCCAGTACTTC	CASSIIQKETQYF
TRBV21-1	.	.	TRBJ1-2	TGTGCCAGCAGAGGGGACAGGGGGAAGGTATATGGCTACACCTTC	CASRGDRGKVYGYTF
TRBV9	.	.	TRBJ1-3	TGTGCCAGCAGCGTAGAAGGCAGGTTAGGGTACACCATATATTTT	CASSVEGRLGYTIYF
TRBV5-1	once	.	TRBJ2-3	TGCGCCAGCAGCTTGGTAGCACTCACAGATACGCAGTATTTT	CASSLVALTDTQYF
TRBV18	.	TRBD2	TRBJ2-7	TGTGCCAGCTCACCATATACTAGCGGGGGCCAATACTCCTACGAGCAGTACTTC	CASSPYTSGGQYSYEQYF